This is a list of T cell receptor beta chains from one sample in a study of blood T cell repertoires in COVID-19. The repertoire was sequenced with immunoSEQ multiplex PCR; TCRdb's copy has only in-frame clones and lacks some. The repertoire holds over 25,000 clones, with approximately 85% as singletons. The specimen was peripheral blood. The source of these receptors is a human donor in a cohort sampled during active COVID-19. Both conserved end residues are part of each CDR3. A D gene is named only where the DNA matches it firmly. The size entry is marked missing in some rows and otherwise reads once, few, many or a size class.

v_gene	d_gene	abundance	j_gene	CDR3nt	CDR3aa
TRBV11-3	TRBD1	once	TRBJ2-2	TGTGCCAGCAGCTCGACAGGGGTTGGCACCGGGGAGCTGTTTTTT	CASSSTGVGTGELFF
TRBV24-1	-	-	TRBJ2-3	TGTGCCACCAGTCTGGGGGGATTCGATACGCAGTATTTT	CATSLGGFDTQYF
TRBV9	-	-	TRBJ2-1	TGTGCCAGCAGCGTATGGGCAGGGGGAGGTGAGCAGTTCTTC	CASSVWAGGGEQFF
TRBV13	TRBD1	few	TRBJ1-6	TGTGCCAGCAGCCCGGACAGGGTGTATTCACCCCTCCACTTT	CASSPDRVYSPLHF
TRBV6-1	-	-	TRBJ1-1	TGTGCCAGCAGTGAAGAGGGGCAGCTTGAAGCTTTCTTT	CASSEEGQLEAFF
TRBV6-5	-	-	TRBJ2-7	TGTGCCAGCAGCCTCGACAGGCCGAGCTCCTACGAGCAGTACTTC	CASSLDRPSSYEQYF
TRBV7-8	-	-	TRBJ2-6	TGTGCCAGCAGCGAGAACGCTGGGGCCAACGTCCTGACTTTC	CASSENAGANVLTF
TRBV30	-	-	TRBJ1-2	TGTGCCTGGAGTGGGGGGCGGGATGGCTACACCTTC	CAWSGGRDGYTF
TRBV6-5	-	once	TRBJ2-7	TGTGCCAGCAGTTACGAAGCGAGGACCTACGAGCAGTACTTC	CASSYEARTYEQYF
TRBV6-4	-	-	TRBJ2-1	TGTGCCAGCAGCTATGCCGTGGCGGCACTGAGGAATGAGCAGTTCTTC	CASSYAVAALRNEQFF
TRBV29-1	TRBD2	-	TRBJ2-3	TGCAGCGTTGATGGGCTAGCGGGGGCCCGTTACCATCCCACAGATACGCAGTATTTT	CSVDGLAGARYHPTDTQYF
TRBV2	-	-	TRBJ1-3	TGTGCCAGCAGCCTAGAGGGCGGTTCCTCTGGAAACACCATATATTTT	CASSLEGGSSGNTIYF
TRBV25-1	-	few	TRBJ2-7	TGTGCCATCCAGAGGGATCCCTGGGCGTACGAGCAGTACTTC	CAIQRDPWAYEQYF
TRBV21-1	-	-	TRBJ2-1	TGTGCCCACAGTGGGACTCACTTCTTC	CAHSGTHFF
TRBV19	TRBD1	-	TRBJ1-4	TGTGCCAGTAGTCCTCAGGGGGCTGGTGAAAAACTGTTTTTT	CASSPQGAGEKLFF
TRBV7-8	-	-	TRBJ1-2	TGTGCCAGCAGCTTACAGGGAAGTACCTATGGCTACACCTTC	CASSLQGSTYGYTF
TRBV2	TRBD2	-	TRBJ2-7	TGTGCCAGCAGCCTCGGACTAGCGGGGGGGTCCTACGAGCAGTACTTC	CASSLGLAGGSYEQYF
TRBV5-5	-	-	TRBJ1-1	TGTGCCAGCAGCTTCGGGGGTAAAGAGGGTAAAGCTTTCTTT	CASSFGGKEGKAFF
TRBV28	TRBD2	-	TRBJ2-1	TGTGCCAGCAGTTTAAGGCCTAGCGGGTACAATGAGCAGTTCTTC	CASSLRPSGYNEQFF
TRBV3-1/TRBV3-2	TRBD1	-	TRBJ2-7	TGTGCCAGCAGCCAGATCGGACAGGGTCCGGACGAGCAGTACTTC	CASSQIGQGPDEQYF
TRBV9	TRBD2	-	TRBJ2-3	TGTGCCAGCAGCGTCGAAGGACTAGCGGGGGCCCGAGACACAGATACGCAGTATTTT	CASSVEGLAGARDTDTQYF
TRBV28	-	few	TRBJ2-7	TGTGCCAGCAGTTCCGAGACTTTGTATTACGAGCAGTACTTC	CASSSETLYYEQYF
TRBV25-1	-	-	TRBJ2-2	TGTGCCAGCACCCTTAAACAGAGCGGAGCAAACACCGGGGAGCTGTTTTTT	CASTLKQSGANTGELFF
TRBV4-1	-	few	TRBJ1-1	TGCGCCAGCAGACTAAACAGGTTTGGGGACACTGAAGCTTTCTTT	CASRLNRFGDTEAFF
TRBV10-3	-	-	TRBJ2-1	TGTGCCATCAGTGGGCAGACCTACAATGAGCAGTTCTTC	CAISGQTYNEQFF
TRBV7-2	-	few	TRBJ1-1	TGTGCCAGCAGTTGGCTCGGGGATTCCGGCACTGAAGCTTTCTTT	CASSWLGDSGTEAFF
TRBV9	-	-	TRBJ2-1	TGTGCCAGCAGCGTCTCATTACCTAGGGGTAACAATGAGCAGTTCTTC	CASSVSLPRGNNEQFF
TRBV7-2	TRBD2	-	TRBJ2-1	TGTGCCAGCAGCTTAGATGCTAGCGGACCGTACAATGAGCAGTTCTTC	CASSLDASGPYNEQFF
TRBV2	-	few	TRBJ1-2	TGTGCCAGCAGTGAAAACACTAACTATGGCTACACCTTC	CASSENTNYGYTF
TRBV7-4	-	-	TRBJ2-7	TGTGCCAGCAGCTTAGTAGAGGTCTCCTACGAGCAGTACTTC	CASSLVEVSYEQYF
TRBV19	-	few	TRBJ1-2	TGTGCCAGTAGTATCTTCGACTATGGCTACACCTTC	CASSIFDYGYTF
TRBV11-2	TRBD2	once	TRBJ2-7	TGTGCCAGCGCCGGGACTAGCGCCCTCACCGGGTCCTACGAGCAGTACTTC	CASAGTSALTGSYEQYF
TRBV9	TRBD1	-	TRBJ2-1	TGTGCCAGCACCCAATGGGACAGTCCCTACAATGAGCAGTTCTTC	CASTQWDSPYNEQFF
TRBV7-2	-	-	TRBJ1-1	TGTGCCAGCAGCAAACAGACAGTAAACACTGAAGCTTTCTTT	CASSKQTVNTEAFF
TRBV5-1	TRBD1	-	TRBJ2-3	TGCGCCAGCAGCTTACAGGGGGCGCAAAGAGATACGCAGTATTTT	CASSLQGAQRDTQYF
TRBV29-1	-	-	TRBJ1-2	TGCAGCACATACAGGGTCGACTATGGCTACACCTTC	CSTYRVDYGYTF
TRBV19	-	-	TRBJ1-2	TGTGCCAGTAATGACGGGACAAATCTTAACTATGGCTACACCTTC	CASNDGTNLNYGYTF
TRBV6-6	-	-	TRBJ1-2	TGTGCCAGCAGTCGGACGGAGGGCAGGAACTATGGCTACACCTTC	CASSRTEGRNYGYTF
TRBV5-1	-	-	TRBJ1-4	TGCGCCAGCAGCCCCCAGGGCCCCCCTAATGAAAAACTGTTTTTT	CASSPQGPPNEKLFF
TRBV3-1/TRBV3-2	TRBD2	-	TRBJ2-7	TGTGCCAGCAAACTAGCGCGCTCCTACGAGCAGTACTTC	CASKLARSYEQYF
TRBV6-6	TRBD1	-	TRBJ1-1	TGTGCCAGCAGTCATCCGGGACAGGGGAATTTTAACACTGAAGCTTTCTTT	CASSHPGQGNFNTEAFF
TRBV19	-	-	TRBJ1-4	TGTGCCAGTAGTAGCTATACTGAAAAACTGTTTTTT	CASSSYTEKLFF
TRBV4-1	TRBD1	-	TRBJ1-4	TGCGCCAGCAGCCGAGGACAGGGTAATGAAAAACTGTTTTTT	CASSRGQGNEKLFF
TRBV30	TRBD1	-	TRBJ1-3	TGTGCCTTCATACCGGGACAGGGTCTTGGGACTGGAAACACCATATATTTT	CAFIPGQGLGTGNTIYF
TRBV7-2	TRBD2	-	TRBJ2-2	TGTGCCAGCAGCCCGGCCGGGACTAGAGTCACCGGGGAGCTGTTTTTT	CASSPAGTRVTGELFF
TRBV24-1	TRBD1	-	TRBJ1-2	TGTGCCACCAGCCCGGGACAGGATCATTACTATGGCTACACCTTC	CATSPGQDHYYGYTF
TRBV9	TRBD1	-	TRBJ2-7	TGTGCCAGCAGCCTATACGCCGGGACAGGAACCTACGAGCAGTACTTC	CASSLYAGTGTYEQYF
TRBV28	TRBD1	-	TRBJ2-2	TGTGCCAGCAGTGGACAGGGTGCCGGGGAGCTGTTTTTT	CASSGQGAGELFF
TRBV19	TRBD2	-	TRBJ2-7	TGTGCCAGTAGTATAGCGGGGGGACTAGCGGACTACGAGCAGTACTTC	CASSIAGGLADYEQYF
TRBV29-1	TRBD2	-	TRBJ2-1	TGCAGCGTTGCCCAGACTAGCGGGCCGGGCAATGAGCAGTTCTTC	CSVAQTSGPGNEQFF
TRBV24-1	-	-	TRBJ2-5	TGTGCCACCAGTGACGCGGAAGAGACCCAGTACTTC	CATSDAEETQYF
TRBV19	TRBD1	-	TRBJ1-2	TGTGCCAGTAGTAGCGGCTATTTACTCACGCTATCTAACAGGGGTTCGAGTGGCTACACCTTC	CASSSGYLLTLSNRGSSGYTF
TRBV2	-	-	TRBJ1-5	TGTGCCAGCAGGGCCCGGGGGATGGGCAATCAGCCCCAGCATTTT	CASRARGMGNQPQHF